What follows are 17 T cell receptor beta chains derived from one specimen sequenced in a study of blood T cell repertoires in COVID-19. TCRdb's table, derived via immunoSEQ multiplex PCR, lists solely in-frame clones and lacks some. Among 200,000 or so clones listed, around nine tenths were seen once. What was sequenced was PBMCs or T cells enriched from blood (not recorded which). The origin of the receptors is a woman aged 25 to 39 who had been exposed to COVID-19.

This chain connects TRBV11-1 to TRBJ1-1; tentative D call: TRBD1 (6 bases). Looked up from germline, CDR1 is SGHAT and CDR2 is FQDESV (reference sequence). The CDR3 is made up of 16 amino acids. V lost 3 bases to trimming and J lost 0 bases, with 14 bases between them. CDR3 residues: CASSLAPGHLNTEAFF. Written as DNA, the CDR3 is TGTGCCAGCAGCTTGGCCCCGGGACACTTGAACACTGAAGCTTTCTTT.

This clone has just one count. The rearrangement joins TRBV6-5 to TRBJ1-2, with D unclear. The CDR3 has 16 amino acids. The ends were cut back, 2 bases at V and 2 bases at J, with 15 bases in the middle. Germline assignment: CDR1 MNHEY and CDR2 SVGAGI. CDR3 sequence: CASSYGIAVLNYGYTF. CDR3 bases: TGTGCCAGCAGTTACGGCATTGCGGTCTTAAACTATGGCTACACCTTC.

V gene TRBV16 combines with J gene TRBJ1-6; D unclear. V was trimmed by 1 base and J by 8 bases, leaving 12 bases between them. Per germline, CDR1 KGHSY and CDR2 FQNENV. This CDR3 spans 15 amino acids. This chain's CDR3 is CASSQWLVVDSPLHF. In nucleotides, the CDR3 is TGTGCCAGCAGCCAATGGTTGGTAGTCGATTCACCCCTCCACTTT.

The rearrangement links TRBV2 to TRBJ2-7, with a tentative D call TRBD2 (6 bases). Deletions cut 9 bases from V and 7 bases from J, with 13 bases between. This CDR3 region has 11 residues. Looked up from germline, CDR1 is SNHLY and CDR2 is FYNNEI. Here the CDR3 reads CARGLRGEQYF. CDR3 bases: TGTGCCAGAGGACTACGGGGGGAGCAGTACTTC.

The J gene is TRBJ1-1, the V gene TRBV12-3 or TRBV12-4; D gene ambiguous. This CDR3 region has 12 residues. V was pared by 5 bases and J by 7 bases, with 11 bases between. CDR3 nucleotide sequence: TGTGCCAGCAGTATTCATAACGGTGAAGCTTTCTTT. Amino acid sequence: CASSIHNGEAFF.

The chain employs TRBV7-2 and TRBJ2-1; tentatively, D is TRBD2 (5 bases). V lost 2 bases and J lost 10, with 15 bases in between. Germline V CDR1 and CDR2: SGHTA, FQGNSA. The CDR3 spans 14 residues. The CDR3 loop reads CASSLRGPLGEQFF. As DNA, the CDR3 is TGTGCCAGCAGCTTAAGAGGGCCCCTGGGAGAGCAGTTCTTC.

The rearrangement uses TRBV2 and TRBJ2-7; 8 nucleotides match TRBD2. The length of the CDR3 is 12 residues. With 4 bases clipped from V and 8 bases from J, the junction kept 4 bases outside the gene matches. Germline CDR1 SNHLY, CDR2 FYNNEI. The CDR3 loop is CASSVKREKQYF. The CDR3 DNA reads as TGTGCCAGCAGTGTCAAGCGGGAGAAGCAGTACTTC.

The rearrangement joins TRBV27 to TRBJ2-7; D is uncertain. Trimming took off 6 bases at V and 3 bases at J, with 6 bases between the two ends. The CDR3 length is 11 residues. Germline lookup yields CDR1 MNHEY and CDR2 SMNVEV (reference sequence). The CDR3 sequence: CASRFNYEQYF. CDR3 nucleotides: TGTGCCAGCAGGTTTAACTACGAGCAGTACTTC.

The CDR3 protein is CASSYRTVGGANVLTF. The CDR3 nucleotides read TGTGCCAGCAGTTACCGGACAGTTGGAGGGGCCAACGTCCTGACTTTC. The chain links TRBV6-5 to TRBJ2-6, with D perhaps TRBD1 (6 bases). Germline values: CDR1 MNHEY, CDR2 SVGAGI. V lost 2 bases and J 4 bases, leaving 12 bases between the germline ends. This CDR3 has 16 amino acids.

The CDR3: CASSSEVKETQYF. CDR3 in DNA: TGTGCCAGCAGTTCAGAGGTGAAAGAGACCCAGTACTTC. This chain links TRBV27 with TRBJ2-5, with D unclear. The CDR3 loop spans 13 amino acids. Germline CDR1 and CDR2: MNHEY and SMNVEV (reference sequence). V was clipped by 4 bases and J by 3 bases, with 9 bases between them.

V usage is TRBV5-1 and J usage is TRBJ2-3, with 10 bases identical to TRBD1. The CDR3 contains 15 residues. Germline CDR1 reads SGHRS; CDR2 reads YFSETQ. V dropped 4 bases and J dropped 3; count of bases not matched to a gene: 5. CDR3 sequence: CASSLGQGETDTQYF. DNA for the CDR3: TGCGCCAGCAGCCTTGGACAGGGGGAGACAGATACGCAGTATTTT.

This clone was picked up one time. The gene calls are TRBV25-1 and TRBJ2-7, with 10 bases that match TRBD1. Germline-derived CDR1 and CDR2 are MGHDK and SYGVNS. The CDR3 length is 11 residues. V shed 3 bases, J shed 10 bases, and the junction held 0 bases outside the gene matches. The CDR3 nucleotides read TGTGCCAGCAGTGAGACAGGGGGCCAGTACTTC. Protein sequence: CASSETGGQYF.

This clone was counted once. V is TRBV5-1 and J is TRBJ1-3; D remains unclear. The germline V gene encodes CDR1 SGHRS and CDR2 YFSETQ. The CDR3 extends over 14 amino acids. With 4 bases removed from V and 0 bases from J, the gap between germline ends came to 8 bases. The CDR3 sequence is CASSPRDSGNTIYF. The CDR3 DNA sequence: TGCGCCAGCAGCCCGCGGGACTCTGGAAACACCATATATTTT.

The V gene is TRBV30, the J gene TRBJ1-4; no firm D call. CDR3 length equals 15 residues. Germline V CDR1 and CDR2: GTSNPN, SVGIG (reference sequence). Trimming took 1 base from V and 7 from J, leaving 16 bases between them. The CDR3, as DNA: TGTGCCTGGAGTGCAATGGGAGGGATCGGTGAAAAACTGTTTTTT. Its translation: CAWSAMGGIGEKLFF.

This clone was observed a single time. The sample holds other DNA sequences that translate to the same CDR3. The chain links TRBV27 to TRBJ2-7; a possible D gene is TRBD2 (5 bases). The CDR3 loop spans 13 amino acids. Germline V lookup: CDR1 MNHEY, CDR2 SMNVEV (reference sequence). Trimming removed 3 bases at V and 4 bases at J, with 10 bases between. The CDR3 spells CASSFRGAYEQYF. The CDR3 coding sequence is TGTGCCAGCAGTTTTCGGGGTGCGTACGAGCAGTACTTC.

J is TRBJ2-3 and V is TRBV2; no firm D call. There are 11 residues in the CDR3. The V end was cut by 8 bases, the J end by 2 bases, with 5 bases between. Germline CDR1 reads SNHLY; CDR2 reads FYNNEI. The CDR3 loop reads CASQITDTQYF. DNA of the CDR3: TGTGCCAGCCAGATCACAGATACGCAGTATTTT.

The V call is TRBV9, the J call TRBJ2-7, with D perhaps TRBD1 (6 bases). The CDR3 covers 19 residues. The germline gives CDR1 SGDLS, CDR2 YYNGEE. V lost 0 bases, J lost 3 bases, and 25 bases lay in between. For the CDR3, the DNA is TGTGCCAGCAGCGTAGGCCCTGGGACAAGGGGCGCGAGAGGCTACGAGCAGTACTTC. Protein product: CASSVGPGTRGARGYEQYF.